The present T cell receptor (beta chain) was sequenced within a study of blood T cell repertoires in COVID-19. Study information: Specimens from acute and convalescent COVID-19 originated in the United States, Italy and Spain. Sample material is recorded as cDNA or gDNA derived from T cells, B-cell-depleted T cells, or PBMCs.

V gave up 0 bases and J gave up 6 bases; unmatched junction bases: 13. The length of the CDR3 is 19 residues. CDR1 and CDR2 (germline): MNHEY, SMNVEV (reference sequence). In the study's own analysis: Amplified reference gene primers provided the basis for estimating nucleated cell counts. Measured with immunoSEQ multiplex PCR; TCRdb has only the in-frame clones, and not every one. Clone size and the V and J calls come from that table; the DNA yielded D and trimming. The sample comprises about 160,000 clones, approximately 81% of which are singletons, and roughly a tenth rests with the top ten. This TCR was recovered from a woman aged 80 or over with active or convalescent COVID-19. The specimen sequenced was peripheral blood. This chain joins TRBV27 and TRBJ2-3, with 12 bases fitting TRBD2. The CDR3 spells CASSLSLDGLAGGGDTQYF. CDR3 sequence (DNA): TGTGCCAGCAGTTTATCCCTGGATGGGCTAGCGGGAGGGGGTGATACGCAGTATTTT.